This is a list of T cell receptor beta chains from one sample in a study of metastatic and nonmetastatic thyroid tumors. TCRdb re-called the PCR reads via MiXCR. The sample lists under 35,000 clones, 15% to 20% occurring once. Sequenced: blood. The receptors stem from a female donor with papillary thyroid cancer or a benign thyroid nodule (not recorded which). Some clones in this sample may be carry-over from other donors' samples. Both conserved end residues are part of each CDR3. Clone sizes are given selectively: once, few, many, or a class where the clone is expanded.

J	V	size	CDR3
TRBJ1-3	TRBV24-1	.	CATSDDHRDPNSGNTIYF
TRBJ1-2	TRBV2	.	CASNRPGTLGYTF
TRBJ2-7	TRBV4-2	many	CASSRSSGGYYEQYF
TRBJ2-1	TRBV11-2	.	CASRRSSGGAAVFF
TRBJ2-5	TRBV7-2	many	CASSLVWGRGETQYF
TRBJ2-1	TRBV4-3	.	CASSQERASGGDSSYNEQFF
TRBJ2-2	TRBV5-1	.	CASSLDTNTGELFF
TRBJ2-5	TRBV3-1	many	CASSQDWDSQETQYF
TRBJ1-2	TRBV5-4	many	CASSYPGQLYGYTF
TRBJ2-6	TRBV20-1	.	CSARQGWLTGANVLTF
TRBJ2-7	TRBV6-4	few	CASSPNGDRDFYEQYF
TRBJ2-7	TRBV11-1	many	CASSTGLNYEQYF